The 30 T cell receptor beta chains in this list originate from one sample, sequenced in a study of spatial heterogeneity in lung cancer. Time point defined: sample taken at primary tumor resection. The study sequenced unsorted whole RNA from tumor, nontumor lung or frozen PBMC. MiXCR was run by TCRdb on the 5' RACE reads, yielding one entry per CDR3 protein. The sample shows about 50,000 distinct CDR3 sequences, 7.5% to 8% of them seen only once. The specimen was PBMCs, collected at surgery. The receptors shown here come from a female donor with early-stage non-small cell lung cancer.

This clonotype was seen a handful of times. This chain uses TRBV19 with TRBJ1-2; D may be TRBD1 (5 bases). The CDR3 is made up of 13 amino acids. Trimming pared 10 bases from V and 6 bases from J, leaving 18 bases between. CDR1 and CDR2 (germline): LNHDA, SQIVND (reference sequence). This CDR3 reads CATKGGGADGYTF. CDR3 coding DNA: TGTGCCACCAAAGGAGGCGGGGCGGATGGCTACACCTTC.

In its sample, this clonotype was seen a few times. The chain links TRBV6-1 to TRBJ2-7; D gene ambiguous. Germline assignment: CDR1 MNHNS and CDR2 SASEGT. Deletions cut 6 bases from V and 0 bases from J, with 12 bases between. The CDR3 spans 14 residues. The CDR3 protein is CASRVGGDSYEQYF. The CDR3 DNA follows: TGTGCCAGCAGGGTGGGCGGCGACTCCTACGAGCAGTACTTC.

This clonotype was counted only a few times. The chain couples TRBV20-1 to TRBJ2-3, with 13 bases aligning to TRBD2. The V gene end was trimmed by 0 bases and the J gene end by 0 bases; junction bases not matched to a gene: 9. CDR3 length: 19 amino acids. The germline V gene encodes CDR1 DFQATT and CDR2 SNEGSKA (reference sequence). CDR3 residues: CSAREPSLAGGMSTDTQYF. The CDR3, as DNA: TGCAGTGCTAGAGAACCTTCACTAGCGGGGGGGATGAGCACAGATACGCAGTATTTT.

This clonotype turned up a few times. This may be a read error: a much more frequent sequence differs by one nucleotide. The chain joins TRBV29-1 to TRBJ2-7; weak D call: TRBD2 (5 bases). The CDR3 spans 11 residues. The germline CDR1 and CDR2 sequences are SQVTM and ANQGSEA. V was shortened by 4 bases and J by 5 bases, with 9 bases between the two germline ends. The CDR3 sequence: CSVASSDEQYF. DNA for the CDR3: TGCAGCGTTGCTAGCTCGGACGAGCAGTACTTC.

In this sample, this clonotype turned up a few times. The chain is built from TRBV6-6 and TRBJ2-7; D remains unclear. V lost 2 bases and J lost 3, with 5 bases in between. Per germline, CDR1 MNHNY and CDR2 SVGAGI (reference sequence). The CDR3 length is 12 residues. The CDR3 reads CASSYSLYEQYF. Written as DNA, the CDR3 is TGTGCCAGCAGTTACAGTCTCTACGAGCAGTACTTC.

This clonotype appeared many times. The V call is TRBV4-2, the J call TRBJ2-7; D remains unclear. Germline CDR1 reads LGHNA; CDR2 reads YNFKEQ. V was shortened by 0 bases and J by 6 bases, with 3 bases between the two germline ends. The CDR3 is 11 amino acids. The CDR3 is CASSQDSEQYF. CDR3 nucleotide sequence: TGTGCCAGCAGCCAAGATTCCGAGCAGTACTTC.

This clonotype was recorded many times. The V gene is TRBV29-1, the J gene TRBJ1-4; the D is unclear. The V gene's germline CDR1 is SQVTM and CDR2 ANQGSEA. The CDR3 loop spans 13 amino acids. The V end lost 4 bases, the J end lost 8 bases, and 14 bases lay between the germline ends. CDR3 sequence (DNA): TGCAGCGTTGGACTTATGGGTTCAGAAAAACTGTTTTTT. Residues: CSVGLMGSEKLFF.

This chain links TRBV9 with TRBJ1-6; D gene unclear. The germline V gene has CDR1 SGDLS and CDR2 YYNGEE. Trimming removed 0 bases from V and 7 bases from J, with 5 bases in between. The CDR3 extends over 13 amino acids. This CDR3 reads CASSVGRNSPLHF. In DNA form, the CDR3 reads TGTGCCAGCAGCGTAGGTCGCAATTCACCCCTCCACTTT.

This clonotype was picked up a small number of times. The CDR3 DNA reads as TGCAGTGCTCCTAACCAGGACCCTCACGGAGGCACTGAAGCTTTCTTT. This encodes CSAPNQDPHGGTEAFF. V usage is TRBV20-1 and J usage is TRBJ1-1; D unresolved. Trimming took off 5 bases at V and 4 bases at J, with 23 bases between the two ends. CDR1 and CDR2 (germline): DFQATT, SNEGSKA (reference sequence). CDR3 size: 16 residues.

This clonotype was detected only a few times. V is TRBV11-2 and J is TRBJ2-1; D is undetermined. Trimming pared 2 bases from V and 2 bases from J, leaving 16 bases between. The CDR3 covers 17 residues. CDR1 and CDR2 from the germline V gene are SGHAT and FQNNGV. The CDR3 DNA sequence: TGTGCCAGCAGCTTATATTCTTCGGCGGCTGCCTACAATGAGCAGTTCTTC. Translated, it gives CASSLYSSAAAYNEQFF. The full variable domain, in which reference TRBV11-2 and TRBJ2-1 provide the parts outside the CDR3, is EAGVAQSPRYKIIEKRQSVAFWCNPISGHATLYWYQQILGQGPKLLIQFQNNGVVDDSQLPKDRFSAERLKGVDSTLKIQPAKLEDSAVYLCASSLYSSAAAYNEQFFGPGTRLTVL.

This clonotype was observed at least ten times. The chain links TRBV20-1 to TRBJ1-3; D perhaps matches TRBD1 (6 bases). CDR3 length: 14 amino acids. Germline loops: CDR1 DFQATT, CDR2 SNEGSKA (reference sequence). The chain's CDR3 is CAGGQPSSGNTIYF. As DNA, the CDR3 is TGCGCCGGGGGCCAACCGAGCTCTGGAAACACCATATATTTT.

The V call is TRBV11-2, the J call TRBJ2-5; TRBD1 aligns across 8 bases. CDR3 length: 16 residues. With V trimmed by 3 bases and J by 6 bases, 12 bases remained unmatched. Germline CDR1 and CDR2: SGHAT and FQNNGV. The chain's CDR3 is CASSFTRGRTVKTQYF. CDR3 coding DNA: TGTGCCAGCAGCTTTACCAGGGGGCGCACCGTAAAGACCCAGTACTTC.

At least ten counts were recorded for this clonotype. This sequence joins TRBV6-2 or TRBV6-3 and TRBJ2-1; 9 bases align to TRBD2. CDR1 is MNHEY and CDR2 is SVGEGT in the germline V gene. The CDR3 is 15 amino acids. V lost 6 bases and J lost 7; bases outside the gene matches: 10. CDR3 in DNA: TGTGCCAGCAGGTTTTCGGGACTAGCCTTTAATGAGCAGTTCTTC. Translation: CASRFSGLAFNEQFF.

This clonotype was recorded many times. The chain links TRBV9 to TRBJ2-7; 9 nucleotides align to TRBD2. Losses at the gene ends were 0 bases for V and 4 bases for J; bases not matched to a gene: 5. The CDR3 has 15 amino acids. Germline lookup yields CDR1 SGDLS and CDR2 YYNGEE. As DNA, the CDR3 is TGTGCCAGCAGCGTAGGGGCTAGCGGGGTTTACGAGCAGTACTTC. Translated: CASSVGASGVYEQYF.

The rearrangement uses TRBV2 and TRBJ1-1; the D is unclear. This CDR3 is 11 amino acids long. Trimming shortened V by 9 bases and J by 4 bases, and 9 bases separated the two germline ends. Germline CDR1 is SNHLY and CDR2 is FYNNEI. CDR3 region: CARRMGTEAFF. CDR3 sequence (DNA): TGTGCCAGAAGGATGGGCACTGAAGCTTTCTTT.

The J gene is TRBJ1-1, the V gene TRBV5-1, with 7 bases matching TRBD1. CDR1 is SGHRS, CDR2 YFSETQ, per germline. The CDR3 has 15 amino acids. V shed 4 bases and J 10 bases; nucleotides not matched to a gene: 16. CDR3 coding DNA: TGCGCCAGCAGCGCTGTTCAGGGGGTTGTGGCTGGAGCTTTCTTT. Translation: CASSAVQGVVAGAFF.

This clonotype was seen only a few times. The chain has TRBV4-1 and TRBJ2-3; TRBD2 matches at 9 bases. The V and J ends lost 7 bases and 2 bases, in that order; junction bases with no gene match: 19. The germline V gene has CDR1 MGHRA and CDR2 YSYEKL. This CDR3 is built from 19 residues. CDR3 DNA: TGCGCCAGCAACCGAAAAGATCAAGTGGGCGGGGGGGACACAGATACGCAGTATTTT. It codes for CASNRKDQVGGGDTDTQYF.

The chain uses TRBV11-2 and TRBJ2-7; D unresolved. Germline CDR1 SGHAT, CDR2 FQNNGV. V was cut by 2 bases and J by 2 bases, with 13 bases left in between. There are 15 residues in the CDR3. CDR3 sequence (DNA): TGTGCCAGCAGCTTACAAACAGCCAACACCTACGAGCAGTACTTC. Translated, it gives CASSLQTANTYEQYF.

The genes are TRBV11-2 and TRBJ1-3; 7 positions agree with TRBD1. The CDR3 is 15 amino acids. Per the germline V gene, CDR1 is SGHAT and CDR2 is FQNNGV. V trimming: 1 base; J trimming: 2 bases; junction bases outside the gene matches: 2. The CDR3 nucleotides read TGTGCCAGCAGCTTAGCGACAGGGACTGGAAACACCATATATTTT. The encoded protein is CASSLATGTGNTIYF.

The chain recombines TRBV10-3 with TRBJ2-1; D not certain. The germline gives CDR1 ENHRY, CDR2 SYGVKD. The CDR3 has 14 residues. V gave up 9 bases and J gave up 4 bases, with 16 bases separating them. The CDR3 sequence is CAIKYSLVYNEQFF. The DNA for the CDR3 is TGTGCCATTAAGTACTCCCTTGTTTACAATGAGCAGTTCTTC.

Only a few counts were recorded for this clonotype. The chain has TRBV7-2 and TRBJ2-3; tentative D call: TRBD2 (6 bases). The V and J ends lost 3 bases and 2 bases respectively, with 12 bases between them. The CDR3 sequence is 15 residues long. Germline CDR1 is SGHTA and CDR2 is FQGNSA. CDR3: CASSLQRAYTDTQYF. The DNA of the CDR3 is TGTGCCAGCAGCTTGCAGCGGGCTTACACAGATACGCAGTATTTT.

This clonotype was picked up many times. This rearrangement joins TRBV12-3 or TRBV12-4 to TRBJ2-2, with D possibly TRBD1 on 6 matching bases. The CDR3 is 15 amino acids. The V gene lost 5 bases and the J gene lost 8 bases, with 18 bases spanning the gap. The CDR3 DNA sequence: TGTGCCAGCAGTCGGGACACGGAACATTATGGGGAGCTGTTTTTT. Amino acids: CASSRDTEHYGELFF.

This clonotype was recorded at least ten times. V and J are TRBV28 and TRBJ1-2; D unresolved. Germline CDR1 reads MDHEN; CDR2 reads SYDVKM. The ends were cut back, 10 bases at V and 5 bases at J, with 8 bases in the middle. This CDR3 is 10 amino acids long. The CDR3 loop is CATKVYGYTF. The CDR3 DNA reads as TGTGCCACCAAGGTTTATGGCTACACCTTC.

The gene calls are TRBV20-1 and TRBJ1-6; perhaps TRBD1 as D (6 bases). Trimming removed 0 bases from V and 9 bases from J, with 15 bases in between. In germline, CDR1 is DFQATT, CDR2 SNEGSKA (reference sequence). The CDR3 has 15 amino acids. CDR3 loop: CSAREGKGEGSPLHF. CDR3 bases: TGCAGTGCTAGAGAGGGCAAGGGGGAAGGTTCACCCCTCCACTTT.

The chain couples TRBV7-8 to TRBJ2-5; a weak D match, TRBD1 (6 bases). This CDR3 is built from 15 residues. The germline gives CDR1 SGHVS, CDR2 FQNEAQ. V lost 5 bases to trimming and J lost 2 bases, with 15 bases between them. CDR3 in DNA: TGTGCCAGCAGCCCCACCATCACAGGGCAAGAGACCCAGTACTTC. Its translation is CASSPTITGQETQYF.

The rearrangement links TRBV4-1 to TRBJ2-2; D not certain. Germline values: CDR1 MGHRA, CDR2 YSYEKL. Trimming removed 0 bases at V and 8 bases at J, with 16 bases between. The length of the CDR3 is 16 residues. The CDR3, as DNA: TGCGCCAGCAGCCAAGAAGAGAGACTCCCTTTTGGGGAGCTGTTTTTT. Protein product: CASSQEERLPFGELFF.

This clonotype has ten or more counts. The V gene is TRBV6-2 or TRBV6-3, the J gene TRBJ2-2; D is unresolved. This CDR3 region has 16 residues. Trimming shortened V by 0 bases and J by 0 bases, and 8 bases separated the two germline ends. From germline, CDR1 is MNHEY and CDR2 SVGEGT. The chain's CDR3 is CASSYSSSANTGELFF. In DNA form, the CDR3 reads TGTGCCAGCAGTTACTCATCTTCCGCGAACACCGGGGAGCTGTTTTTT.

V is TRBV27 and J is TRBJ1-2; D ambiguous. Germline CDR1 and CDR2: MNHEY and SMNVEV (reference sequence). V was pared by 6 bases and J by 1 base, with 9 bases between. The CDR3 runs to 13 residues. CDR3 nucleotide sequence: TGTGCCAGCAGCGGGAGTTTTAACTATGGCTACACCTTC. This encodes CASSGSFNYGYTF.

V gene TRBV7-2 combines with J gene TRBJ2-5; 12 nucleotides match TRBD2. Germline loops: CDR1 SGHTA, CDR2 FQGNSA. The CDR3 extends over 17 amino acids. V gave up 1 base and J gave up 5 bases; unmatched junction bases: 8. The CDR3 DNA sequence: TGTGCCAGCAGCTTAGGAGCTAGCGGGGGGGCCGGGGAGACCCAGTACTTC. This sequence encodes CASSLGASGGAGETQYF. The full variable domain, with the rest looked up from reference TRBV7-2 and TRBJ2-5, is GAGVSQSPSNKVTEKGKDVELRCDPISGHTALYWYRQSLGQGLEFLIYFQGNSAPDKSGLPSDRFSAERTGGSVSTLTIQRTQQEDSAVYLCASSLGASGGAGETQYFGPGTRLLVL.

The chain links TRBV12-3 or TRBV12-4 to TRBJ2-3; D gene uncertain. The CDR3 runs to 12 residues. Trimming cost V 6 bases and J 2 bases, with 6 bases left between them. The CDR3 sequence: CASRRTTDTQYF. The DNA of the CDR3 is TGTGCCAGCAGACGCACCACAGATACGCAGTATTTT.